This TCR beta chain was obtained from a study of early T cells in non-severe SARS-CoV-2 infection (dated by TCRdb to about 2021). In terms of the full investigation: TCR sequencing used bulk RNA from unsorted whole blood, so alpha and beta chains could not be paired.

The CDR3 contains 14 residues, cysteine and phenylalanine counted. Only the CDR3 part of the read is kept: 42 bases, read in frame from the first base. Compared with germline, V lacks 8 bases and J lacks 1 base; bases without a gene match: 6. CDR1 KGHDR and CDR2 SFDVKD were looked up in the germline V gene. What the research found in general, with its limitations: Matching against VDJdb was skewed toward anti-spike CD8 responses, likely underestimated virus-specific expansions, and missed private and CD4 specificities.

Libraries were built with 5' RACE. TCRdb records NextSeq 500 as the sequencer. Unique molecular identifiers were attached to individual cDNA molecules in the TCR library protocol so that sequencing error and PCR bias could be corrected. TCR alpha and beta chains were both sequenced, and the abundances of alpha and beta sequences in each sample were closely correlated with each other. The paper's processing steps were these. V gene, J gene and CDR3 annotation of TCR sequences was performed with Decombinator V4. Expanded TCRs were defined as changing significantly between any two time points under a Poisson model with p below 0.0001. Abundances of TCRs were expressed as counts per million after normalisation to the total number of TCRs sequenced in each sample. MAIT TCRs were defined by TRAV1-2 paired with TRAJ12, TRAJ20 or TRAJ33, and iNKT TCRs by TRAV10 paired with TRAJ18. VDJdb, accessed on 1 November 2021, was searched for TCRs annotated for CMV, EBV and SARS-CoV-2, and TCRs annotated for more than one antigen were excluded. TCRdb's own reprocessing of the public reads used fastp at Q25 and MiXCR and kept productive beta chains. When rows share a CDR3 protein, they turn into one entry using the most common DNA and genes. It is TCRdb's table, rather than the study itself, that gives the V and J calls and clone size. The sample yields about 56,000 distinct CDR3 sequences; roughly 16% were counted once. Approximately 4% of the sample is taken by the ten largest.

Of note for this clonotype: Its antigen is not yet known. The record has no base qualities; no much larger clone is one base away.

Set within a cohort of healthcare workers in London, UK, this nested case-control study involved weekly PCR testing of nasopharyngeal swabs along with blood sampling. Healthcare workers were recruited during the week of the UK lockdown, between 23 and 31 March 2020, and followed weekly for up to 16 weeks. Sequenced here: whole blood, sampled at baseline. The rearranged chain carries TRBV24-1 and TRBJ2-7, with 8 bases matching TRBD2. The sequence derives from an adult who was a healthcare worker with PCR-confirmed SARS-CoV-2 infection or an uninfected control (not recorded which). For the CDR3, the sequence is CATTREGGSYEQYF. At the DNA level, the sequence is TGTGCCACCACCCGGGAGGGTGGATCCTACGAGCAGTACTTC.